This is a list of T cell receptor beta chains from one sample in a study of response to subunit inactivated influenza vaccine. TCRdb reanalysed the RT-PCR reads using MiXCR and keeps one entry per CDR3 protein. Of about 780,000 distinct CDR3 sequences in the sample, roughly 20% are singletons; the top ten hold approximately 10%. Sequences were derived from PBMCs from blood, sampled around 5 days after vaccination. The receptors derive from a man aged 50 to 59 who received an inactivated influenza vaccine. Each CDR3 is given with its conserved first and last residue. The D gene is left open where the match is weak. Clone size, where shown, is once, few, many, or a class for clones that have expanded.

>TRBJ1-4|TRBV10-3|.|.|15
CAISEGDGTNEKLFF
TGTGCCATCAGTGAGGGTGATGGAACTAATGAAAAACTGTTTTTT
>TRBJ2-7|TRBV7-9|.|few|14
CASSLVRSPYEQYF
TGTGCCAGCAGCTTGGTACGTTCCCCCTACGAGCAGTACTTC
>TRBJ1-2|TRBV7-9|.|.|15
CAISLGGIGLYGYTF
TGTGCCATCAGCTTAGGTGGCATTGGCCTATATGGCTACACCTTC
>TRBJ2-7|TRBV7-2|.|few|14
CASSLRDTDYEQYF
TGTGCCAGCAGCTTGAGGGACACCGACTACGAGCAGTACTTC
>TRBJ1-2|TRBV5-1|TRBD1|few|15
CASSLDTGDNYGYTF
TGCGCCAGCAGCTTGGATACAGGGGATAACTATGGCTACACCTTC
>TRBJ2-2|TRBV29-1|.|few|14
CSVGRREVTGELFF
TGCAGCGTTGGACGCAGGGAAGTAACCGGGGAGCTGTTTTTT
>TRBJ2-1|TRBV2|TRBD2|.|16
CASSESWSGINNEQFF
TGTGCCAGCAGTGAAAGTTGGAGCGGGATCAACAATGAGCAGTTCTTC
>TRBJ2-1|TRBV24-1|TRBD2|.|17
CATSETRLAGGTNEQFF
TGTGCCACCAGTGAAACCCGACTAGCGGGGGGCACTAATGAGCAGTTCTTC
>TRBJ2-5|TRBV20-1|.|few|13
CSARDPVRGTQYF
TGCAGTGCTAGAGATCCCGTTCGAGGGACCCAGTACTTC
>TRBJ2-7|TRBV20-1|.|few|14
CSARGVAVSYEQYF
TGCAGTGCTAGAGGGGTAGCGGTTTCCTACGAGCAGTACTTC
>TRBJ2-7|TRBV6-4|TRBD1|few|16
CASSDSQGARDYEQYF
TGTGCCAGCAGTGACTCGCAGGGGGCAAGAGACTACGAGCAGTACTTC
>TRBJ2-3|TRBV5-1|.|many|14
CASRPSSSTDTQYF
TGCGCCAGCAGACCATCCTCTAGCACAGATACGCAGTATTTT
>TRBJ2-1|TRBV3-1|.|.|17
CASSQDTGAPLLLEQFF
TGTGCCAGCAGCCAAGACACCGGAGCCCCATTACTACTAGAGCAGTTCTTC
>TRBJ1-2|TRBV12-3/TRBV12-4|.|.|15
CASSLVDRPQLGYTF
TGTGCCAGCAGTTTGGTTGACAGGCCTCAGCTCGGCTACACCTTC
>TRBJ1-4|TRBV29-1|.|.|13
CSAVHHPNEKLFF
TGCAGCGCCGTGCATCATCCTAATGAAAAACTGTTTTTT
>TRBJ2-3|TRBV12-3/TRBV12-4|.|few|14
CASSLGGGSNTQYF
TGTGCCAGCAGTTTAGGGGGGGGCTCGAATACGCAGTATTTT
>TRBJ1-1|TRBV5-1|.|few|14
CASSSPGGGTEAFF
TGCGCCAGCAGCTCTCCCGGCGGGGGCACTGAAGCTTTCTTT
>TRBJ1-2|TRBV5-1|.|.|15
CASSLEGWGSYGYTF
TGCGCCAGCAGCTTAGAGGGGTGGGGCTCCTATGGCTACACCTTC
>TRBJ2-4|TRBV4-2|TRBD2|.|18
CASSPLRAGGMGRDIQYF
TGTGCCAGCAGCCCGCTGCGGGCGGGAGGGATGGGAAGGGACATTCAGTACTTC